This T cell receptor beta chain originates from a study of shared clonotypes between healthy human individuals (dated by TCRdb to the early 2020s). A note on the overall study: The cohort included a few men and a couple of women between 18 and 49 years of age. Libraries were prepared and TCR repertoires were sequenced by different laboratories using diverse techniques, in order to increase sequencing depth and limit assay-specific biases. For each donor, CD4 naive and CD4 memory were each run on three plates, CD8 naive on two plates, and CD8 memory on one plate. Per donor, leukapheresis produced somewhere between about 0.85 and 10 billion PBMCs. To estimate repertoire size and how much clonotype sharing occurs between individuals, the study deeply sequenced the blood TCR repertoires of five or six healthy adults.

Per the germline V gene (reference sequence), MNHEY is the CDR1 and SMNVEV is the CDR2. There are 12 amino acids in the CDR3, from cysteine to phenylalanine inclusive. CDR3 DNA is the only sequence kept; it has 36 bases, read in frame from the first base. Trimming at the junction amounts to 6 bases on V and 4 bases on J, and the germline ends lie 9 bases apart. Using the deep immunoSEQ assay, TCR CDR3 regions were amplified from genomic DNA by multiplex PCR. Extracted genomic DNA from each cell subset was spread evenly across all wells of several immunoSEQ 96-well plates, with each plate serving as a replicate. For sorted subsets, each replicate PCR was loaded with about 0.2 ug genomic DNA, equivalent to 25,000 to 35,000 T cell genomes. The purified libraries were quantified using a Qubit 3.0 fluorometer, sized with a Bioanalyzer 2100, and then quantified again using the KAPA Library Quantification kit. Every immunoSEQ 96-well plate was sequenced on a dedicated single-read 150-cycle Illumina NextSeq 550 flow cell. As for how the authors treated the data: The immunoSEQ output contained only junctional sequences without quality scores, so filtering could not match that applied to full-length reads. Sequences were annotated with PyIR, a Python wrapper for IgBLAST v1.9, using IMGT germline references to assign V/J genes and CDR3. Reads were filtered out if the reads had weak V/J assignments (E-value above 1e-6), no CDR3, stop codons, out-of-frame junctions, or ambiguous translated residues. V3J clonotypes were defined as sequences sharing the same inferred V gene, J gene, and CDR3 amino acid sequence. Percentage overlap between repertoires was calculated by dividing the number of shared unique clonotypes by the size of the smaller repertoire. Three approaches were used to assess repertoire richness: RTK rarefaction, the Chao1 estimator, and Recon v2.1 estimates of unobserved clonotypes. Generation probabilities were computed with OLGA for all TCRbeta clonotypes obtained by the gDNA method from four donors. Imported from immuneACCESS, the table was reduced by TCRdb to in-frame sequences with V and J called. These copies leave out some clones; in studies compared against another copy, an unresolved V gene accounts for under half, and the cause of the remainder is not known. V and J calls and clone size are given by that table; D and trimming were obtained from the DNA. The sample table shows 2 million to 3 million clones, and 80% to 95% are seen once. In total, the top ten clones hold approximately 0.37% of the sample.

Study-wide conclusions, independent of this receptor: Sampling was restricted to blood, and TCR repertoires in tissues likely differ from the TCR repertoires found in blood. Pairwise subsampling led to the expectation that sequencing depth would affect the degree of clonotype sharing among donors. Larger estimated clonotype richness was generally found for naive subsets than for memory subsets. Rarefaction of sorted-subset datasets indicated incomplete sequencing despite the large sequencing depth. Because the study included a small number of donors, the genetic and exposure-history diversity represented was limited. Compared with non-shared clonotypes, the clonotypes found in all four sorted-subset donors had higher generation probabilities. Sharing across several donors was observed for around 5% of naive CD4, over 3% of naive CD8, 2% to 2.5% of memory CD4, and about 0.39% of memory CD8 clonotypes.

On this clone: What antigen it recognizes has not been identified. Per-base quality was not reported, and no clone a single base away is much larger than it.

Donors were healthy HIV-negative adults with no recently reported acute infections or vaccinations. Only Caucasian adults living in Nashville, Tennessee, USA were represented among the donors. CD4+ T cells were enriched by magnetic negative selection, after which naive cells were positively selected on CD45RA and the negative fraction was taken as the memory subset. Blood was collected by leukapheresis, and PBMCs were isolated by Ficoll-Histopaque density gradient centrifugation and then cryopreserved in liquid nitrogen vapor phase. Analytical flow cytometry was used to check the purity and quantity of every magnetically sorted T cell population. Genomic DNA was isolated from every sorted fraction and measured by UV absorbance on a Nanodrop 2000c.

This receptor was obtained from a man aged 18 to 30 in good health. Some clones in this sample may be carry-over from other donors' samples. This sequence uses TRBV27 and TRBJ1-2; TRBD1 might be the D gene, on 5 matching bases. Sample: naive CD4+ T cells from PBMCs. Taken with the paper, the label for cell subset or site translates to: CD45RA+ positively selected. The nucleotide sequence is TGTGCCAGCAGGGGGCCAGGCTATGGCTACACCTTC. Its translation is CASRGPGYGYTF.